This entry lists 30 T cell receptor beta chains sequenced from one sample in a study of blood T cell repertoires in COVID-19. The assay was immunoSEQ multiplex PCR, and TCRdb's table has in-frame clones only and misses some. The sample has roughly 200,000 clones, roughly 89% seen once. The sequenced sample was PBMCs or T cells enriched from blood (not recorded which). The receptor set was obtained from a middle-aged woman with acute COVID-19.

The rearrangement joins TRBV4-3 to TRBJ2-7, with TRBD2 matching 8 bases. Germline V gives CDR1 LGHNA, CDR2 YSLEER. The CDR3 loop spans 16 amino acids. Losses at the gene ends were 0 bases for V and 4 bases for J; bases not matched to a gene: 8. CDR3 residues: CASSQDPSGSRYEQYF. The CDR3 region has the DNA TGCGCCAGCAGCCAAGATCCTAGCGGGTCTCGGTACGAGCAGTACTTC.

The V gene is TRBV24-1, the J gene TRBJ2-4, with a possible D match to TRBD2 (6 bases). From germline, CDR1 is KGHDR and CDR2 SFDVKD. Between the trimmed V and J ends, which lost 9 bases and 9 bases, there was a span of 11 bases. The CDR3 runs to 11 residues. DNA of the CDR3: TGTGCCACCGGGGAGGAAGGCATTCAGTACTTC. Translation gives CATGEEGIQYF.

This clone came up once. J is TRBJ1-4 and V is TRBV14, with 10 bases that match TRBD1. CDR3 size: 16 residues. Unmatched junction bases numbered 3, after V lost 1 base and J lost 4 bases. CDR1 is SGHDN and CDR2 is FVKESK in the germline V gene. The CDR3 DNA is TGTGCCAGCAGCCAAGTGGGACAGGGGATTAATGAAAAACTGTTTTTT. Amino acids: CASSQVGQGINEKLFF.

A single count supports this clone. The J gene is TRBJ1-6, the V gene TRBV3-1 (or the pseudogene TRBV3-2); TRBD1 matches at 7 bases. The CDR3 runs to 16 residues. CDR1 LGHDT and CDR2 YNNKEL come from the germline V gene (reference sequence). V lost 4 bases and J lost 0; bases outside the gene matches: 3. CDR3 nucleotides: TGTGCCAGCAGCCCCAGGGGGAGCTCCTATAATTCACCCCTCCACTTT. Protein: CASSPRGSSYNSPLHF.

Worth noting for this clone: Different DNA sequences within this sample yield the same CDR3. CDR3 sequence reads: CASSPRQGLNTEAFF. In DNA form, the CDR3 reads TGTGCCAGCAGTCCCCGACAGGGGTTGAACACTGAAGCTTTCTTT. The chain uses TRBV27 and TRBJ1-1, with TRBD1 matching over 8 bases. The CDR3 is made up of 15 amino acids. CDR1 MNHEY and CDR2 SMNVEV come from the germline V gene (reference sequence). V lost 5 bases and J lost 0; bases outside the gene matches: 5.

This clone has only a few counts. This chain joins TRBV19 and TRBJ2-7, with TRBD2 matching 7 bases. V was clipped by 1 base and J by 1 base; unmatched bases: 4. Germline V gives CDR1 LNHDA, CDR2 SQIVND (reference sequence). The CDR3 length is 15 residues. The CDR3 loop is CASSIAGGQSYEQYF. The CDR3 nucleotides read TGTGCCAGTAGTATAGCGGGAGGCCAGTCCTACGAGCAGTACTTC.

J is TRBJ2-7 and V is TRBV7-2, with 13 positions matching TRBD2. The CDR3 covers 15 residues. The J segment lost 3 bases and the V segment lost 4 bases, leaving 3 bases of the junction unmatched. Germline lookup yields CDR1 SGHTA and CDR2 FQGNSA. The CDR3 loop reads CASSSRTSGGYEQYF. The CDR3 DNA reads as TGTGCCAGCAGCTCAAGGACTAGCGGGGGCTACGAGCAGTACTTC.

The chain carries TRBV9 and TRBJ1-2, with D perhaps matching TRBD1 (6 bases). Germline V gene sequence: CDR1 SGDLS, CDR2 YYNGEE. Trimming pared 0 bases from V and 6 bases from J, leaving 18 bases between. The CDR3 runs to 16 residues. The CDR3 DNA is TGTGCCAGCAGCGTAGGTCAAGGGGGTCCTTCCAATGGCTACACCTTC. Protein: CASSVGQGGPSNGYTF.

Points on this clone: Other DNA sequences in the sample encode the same CDR3. The chain uses TRBV3-1 (or the pseudogene TRBV3-2) and TRBJ2-2, with 7 bases matching TRBD1. Germline CDR1 LGHDT, CDR2 YNNKEL (reference sequence). With 2 bases clipped from V and 6 bases from J, the junction kept 0 bases outside the gene matches. The CDR3 is 13 amino acids. This chain's CDR3 is CASSQQGAGELFF. DNA for the CDR3: TGTGCCAGCAGCCAACAGGGGGCCGGGGAGCTGTTTTTT.

V is TRBV7-8 and J is TRBJ2-7; 10 nucleotides align to TRBD2. Germline V lookup: CDR1 SGHVS, CDR2 FQNEAQ. J lost 2 bases, V lost 9 bases, and 10 bases had no gene match. The CDR3 runs 15 residues. The chain's CDR3 is CASQELAGTTYEQYF. The CDR3 DNA follows: TGTGCCAGTCAGGAACTAGCGGGAACAACCTACGAGCAGTACTTC. Looking up the rest from reference TRBV7-8 and TRBJ2-7 gives the full variable domain: GAGVSQSPRYKVAKRGQDVALRCDPISGHVSLFWYQQALGQGPEFLTYFQNEAQLDKSGLPSDRFFAERPEGSVSTLKIQRTQQEDSAVYLCASQELAGTTYEQYFGPGTRLTVT.

This clone has just a few counts. The chain uses TRBV7-6 and TRBJ1-2; 11 bases align to TRBD1. The germline gives CDR1 SGHVS, CDR2 FNYEAQ. CDR3 length: 17 amino acids. V shed 1 base, J shed 5 bases, and the junction held 9 bases outside the gene matches. In DNA, the CDR3 is TGTGCCAGCAGCTTAGGGACAGGGGGCTGGGGCTTATATGGCTACACCTTC. It is translated as CASSLGTGGWGLYGYTF.

This chain links TRBV9 with TRBJ1-2; 7 positions agree with TRBD1. Germline V lookup: CDR1 SGDLS, CDR2 YYNGEE. This CDR3 is built from 14 residues. V trimming: 2 bases; J trimming: 7 bases; junction bases outside the gene matches: 8. The CDR3: CASSVDRPPVGYTF. The CDR3 DNA reads TGTGCCAGCAGCGTGGACAGGCCCCCCGTTGGCTACACCTTC.

The rearrangement joins TRBV19 to TRBJ1-1, with D possibly TRBD1 on 6 matching bases. The germline V and J ends were trimmed by 2 bases and 4 bases, with 8 bases remaining between them. Germline loops: CDR1 LNHDA, CDR2 SQIVND (reference sequence). The CDR3 consists of 13 residues. Here the CDR3 DNA reads TGTGCCAGTAGTATACAGGGGACCACTGAAGCTTTCTTT. Translated: CASSIQGTTEAFF.

This rearrangement joins TRBV27 to TRBJ1-5; D ambiguous. Looked up from germline, CDR1 is MNHEY and CDR2 is SMNVEV (reference sequence). This CDR3 comprises 13 residues. The ends were cut back, 6 bases at V and 3 bases at J, with 9 bases in the middle. CDR3 coding DNA: TGTGCCAGCAGCCAACGCGCCAATCAGCCCCAGCATTTT. This codes for CASSQRANQPQHF.

The chain is built from TRBV28 and TRBJ1-6; possibly TRBD1 for D (6 bases). The CDR3 is made up of 14 amino acids. The V end lost 5 bases, the J end lost 6 bases, and 11 bases lay between the germline ends. Per the germline V gene, CDR1 is MDHEN and CDR2 is SYDVKM. The CDR3 sequence: CASSPRQANSPLHF. CDR3 nucleotides: TGTGCCAGCAGTCCCCGACAGGCTAATTCACCCCTCCACTTT.

This clone was recorded once. V is TRBV5-1 and J is TRBJ1-1; TRBD1 matches at 7 bases. Unmatched junction bases numbered 7, after V lost 3 bases and J lost 5 bases. In germline, CDR1 is SGHRS, CDR2 YFSETQ. The CDR3 is 14 residues long. The CDR3, as DNA: TGCGCCAGCAGCTCGGGACAGCCTGGGACTGAAGCTTTCTTT. Its protein product is CASSSGQPGTEAFF.

The chain combines TRBV19 with TRBJ2-1; tentatively, D is TRBD2 (6 bases). CDR1 and CDR2 (germline): LNHDA, SQIVND (reference sequence). This CDR3 has 15 amino acids. V dropped 3 bases and J dropped 4 bases, with 13 bases sitting between them. The CDR3 bases are TGTGCCAGTAGTATCGGGACGGGAGATTACAATGAGCAGTTCTTC. Its translation: CASSIGTGDYNEQFF.

The genes are TRBV5-1 and TRBJ1-1, with D tentatively TRBD1 (6 bases). V dropped 3 bases and J dropped 0 bases, with 12 bases sitting between them. This CDR3 is built from 15 residues. The germline gives CDR1 SGHRS, CDR2 YFSETQ. CDR3 region: CASSSQQGMNTEAFF. In DNA, the CDR3 is TGCGCCAGCAGCTCTCAACAGGGCATGAACACTGAAGCTTTCTTT.

The chain joins TRBV28 to TRBJ1-4; 10 nucleotides match TRBD1. V was clipped by 4 bases and J by 0 bases; unmatched bases: 2. This CDR3 is 16 amino acids long. The germline CDR1 and CDR2 sequences are MDHEN and SYDVKM. This chain's CDR3 is CASSWDRGATNEKLFF. CDR3 bases: TGTGCCAGCAGTTGGGACAGGGGAGCAACTAATGAAAAACTGTTTTTT.

This clone was detected only once. V usage is TRBV19 and J usage is TRBJ2-1, with 7 bases fitting TRBD1. The V segment lost 6 bases and the J segment 11 bases; nucleotides outside the gene matches: 10. The CDR3 contains 13 residues. Germline V CDR1 and CDR2: LNHDA, SQIVND (reference sequence). CDR3 sequence: CASSATGSPQQFF. In DNA, the CDR3 is TGTGCCAGTAGCGCGACAGGGAGCCCTCAGCAGTTCTTC.

The chain joins TRBV30 to TRBJ2-5; 7 bases match TRBD2. In germline, CDR1 is GTSNPN, CDR2 SVGIG (reference sequence). Losses at the gene ends were 2 bases for V and 0 bases for J; bases not matched to a gene: 0. The CDR3 has 13 amino acids. CDR3 sequence reads: CAWSRGDQETQYF. The DNA of the CDR3 is TGTGCCTGGAGTCGGGGGGACCAAGAGACCCAGTACTTC.

The genes are TRBV6-2 or TRBV6-3 and TRBJ2-5; TRBD2 aligns across 14 bases. Germline V lookup: CDR1 MNHEY, CDR2 SVGEGT. V trimming: 5 bases; J trimming: 5 bases; junction bases outside the gene matches: 7. The CDR3 extends over 16 amino acids. The DNA for the CDR3 is TGTGCCAGCAGTCCCGGGACTAGCGGGAGAAGGGAGACCCAGTACTTC. Its translation is CASSPGTSGRRETQYF.

V usage is TRBV3-1 (or the pseudogene TRBV3-2) and J usage is TRBJ2-4; D uncertain. CDR1 is LGHDT, CDR2 YNNKEL, per germline (reference sequence). V lost 1 base and J 0 bases, leaving 7 bases between the germline ends. This CDR3 comprises 15 residues. CDR3: CASSQAGVAKNIQYF. The CDR3 nucleotides read TGTGCCAGCAGCCAAGCCGGAGTAGCCAAAAACATTCAGTACTTC.

V and J are TRBV3-1 (or the pseudogene TRBV3-2) and TRBJ1-3, with D perhaps matching TRBD1 (6 bases). The CDR3 sequence is 16 residues long. The germline V gene encodes CDR1 LGHDT and CDR2 YNNKEL (reference sequence). V was clipped by 5 bases and J by 11 bases, with 25 bases between them. CDR3 protein: CASSYNSGGRVVAIYF. DNA for the CDR3: TGTGCCAGCAGCTACAACTCGGGGGGGCGAGTTGTGGCCATATATTTT.

The chain carries TRBV5-1 and TRBJ1-1; 7 positions agree with TRBD1. The ends lost 4 bases at V and 5 bases at J; junction bases unmatched: 2. Germline CDR1 and CDR2: SGHRS and YFSETQ. The CDR3 loop spans 12 amino acids. The CDR3 loop reads CASSRGQTEAFF. In DNA form, the CDR3 reads TGCGCCAGCAGCAGGGGACAGACTGAAGCTTTCTTT.

The J gene is TRBJ2-7, the V gene TRBV12-3 or TRBV12-4; 9 nucleotides match TRBD2. The CDR3 length is 13 residues. Trimming took 6 bases from V and 2 from J; bases not matched to a gene: 2. CDR3 sequence (DNA): TGTGCCAGCAGGCTAGCGGGAACCTACGAGCAGTACTTC. Amino acid sequence: CASRLAGTYEQYF.

This chain joins TRBV28 and TRBJ2-2; 8 bases map to TRBD2. Losses at the gene ends were 6 bases for V and 8 bases for J; bases not matched to a gene: 8. The length of the CDR3 is 14 residues. The germline V gene has CDR1 MDHEN and CDR2 SYDVKM. Here the CDR3 reads CASRNAGGSGELFF. The CDR3 nucleotides are TGTGCCAGCAGAAATGCGGGGGGTTCGGGGGAGCTGTTTTTT.

V gene TRBV2 combines with J gene TRBJ1-2; 8 bases map to TRBD1. Germline V gene lookup returns CDR1 SNHLY and CDR2 FYNNEI. This CDR3 is built from 13 residues. V lost 5 bases and J lost 5; bases outside the gene matches: 4. The CDR3, as DNA: TGTGCCAGCAGTTCCCAGGGGGCGTATGGCTACACCTTC. Translated, it gives CASSSQGAYGYTF.

The rearrangement links TRBV2 to TRBJ1-5; a possible D gene is TRBD1 (6 bases). V shed 4 bases and J shed 0 bases, with 16 bases lying between them. The CDR3 extends over 17 amino acids. Per germline, CDR1 SNHLY and CDR2 FYNNEI. DNA of the CDR3: TGTGCCAGCAGTGGAGCCCGGGACAACTTTAGCAATCAGCCCCAGCATTTT. It yields the protein CASSGARDNFSNQPQHF.

The chain couples TRBV30 to TRBJ2-7; a possible D gene is TRBD2 (6 bases). V gave up 2 bases and J gave up 7 bases, with 21 bases separating them. The CDR3 length is 15 residues. Germline V gives CDR1 GTSNPN, CDR2 SVGIG (reference sequence). The CDR3 DNA sequence: TGTGCCTGGAGTCTAGGACGCGGGGCCCTTAAAGAGCAGTACTTC. Its translation: CAWSLGRGALKEQYF.